This T cell receptor beta chain comes out of a study of blood T cell repertoires in COVID-19 (dated by TCRdb to about 2020). About the study as a whole: Collaborator samples came from the United States, Italy and Spain and covered acute and convalescent phases of COVID-19. Where available, HLA class I and class II types were obtained from metadata supplied by the sample provider rather than from assay-based typing. The repertoires were released in a freely available public database meant as a resource for research on the immune response to SARS-CoV-2. Deeply sampled blood TCRbeta repertoires from subjects exposed to, actively infected with, or recovered from COVID-19 were included in the dataset. A de-identified subject ID, COVID-19 status, age in years and sex were almost always included in the sample metadata. The prospective study material was composed of cDNA or gDNA derived from T cells, B-cell-depleted T cells, or PBMCs. The samples were drawn from the first 160 participants of the ongoing ImmuneRACE study and from over a thousand subjects provided by 6 global collaborators.

Measured from the cysteine to the phenylalanine, the CDR3 is 13 residues long. Only CDR3 DNA remains: 39 bases, in frame from the first base. The CDR1 and CDR2 encoded by the germline V gene are KGHSH and LQKENI. The junction shows trimming of 3 bases on V and 7 bases on J, and the gene matches do not reach 0 bases of it. This clone was detected only once. Its antigen is still unknown. Within one base of it there is no much larger clone, and no base qualities were kept. The same CDR3 also results from other DNA sequences found in this sample. Results the study describes overall, beyond this receptor: The amount of clinical and demographic metadata varied by source and participant and was provided uncurated.

Whole blood was collected in K2EDTA tubes by collaborating institutions according to the institutions' own protocols. For TCRbeta analysis, collaborators shipped samples in one of three forms: frozen whole blood, isolated PBMCs, or DNA extracted from either of those sample types. The immunoSEQ Assay, a bias-controlled multiplex PCR, was used to amplify TCRbeta CDR3 regions from genomic DNA. The study's processing was this. The number of nucleated cells in each sample was estimated by amplification of reference gene primers within the assay. Sequence reads were collapsed and filtered to measure the absolute abundance of every unique TCRbeta CDR3 rearrangement. For each sample, productive Simpson clonality was calculated as the square root of Simpson's diversity index across productive rearrangements. TCRdb stores this immuneACCESS table with in-frame sequences only. Part of the clones is absent; in the studies checked, under half of the shortfall reflects unresolved V genes, and no reason is known for the rest. V and J calls and clone size follow that table, whereas D and trimming were derived from the DNA. The sample table records roughly 67,000 clones; roughly nine tenths of these occur just once. 4.4% of the sample belongs to the ten largest clones.

The sequenced material came from peripheral blood. The receptor's source is a man between 50 and 59 years old with active COVID-19. The rearrangement joined TRBV18 to TRBJ2-7; the central 13 bases match TRBD2. The DNA reads as follows: TGTGCCAGCTCACCGGGACTAGCGGGAGAGCAGTACTTC. Its protein is CASSPGLAGEQYF.